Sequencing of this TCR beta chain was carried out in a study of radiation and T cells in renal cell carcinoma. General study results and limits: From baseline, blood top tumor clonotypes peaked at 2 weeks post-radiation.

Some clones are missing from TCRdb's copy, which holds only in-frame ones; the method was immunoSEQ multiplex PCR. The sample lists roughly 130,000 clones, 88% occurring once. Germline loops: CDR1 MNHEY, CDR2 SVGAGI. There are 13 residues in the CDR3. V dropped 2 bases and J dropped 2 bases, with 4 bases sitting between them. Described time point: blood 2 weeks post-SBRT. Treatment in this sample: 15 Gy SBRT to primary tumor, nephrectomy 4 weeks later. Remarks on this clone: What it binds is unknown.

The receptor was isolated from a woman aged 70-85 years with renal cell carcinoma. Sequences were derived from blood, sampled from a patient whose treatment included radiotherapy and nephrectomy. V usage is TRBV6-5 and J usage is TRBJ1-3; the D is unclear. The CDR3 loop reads CASSYGTGNTIYF. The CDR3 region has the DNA TGTGCCAGCAGTTACGGCACTGGAAACACCATATATTTT.